This T cell receptor beta chain appears in the sequencing data of a study of cytomegalovirus exposure and HLA in healthy donors. Study findings and constraints: Accurate predictions that matched the HLA-A and HLA-B alleles of most subjects were reportedly made from TCR beta sequences. Presence/absence analyses treated sequencing depth as roughly uniform across donors. DRB1 showed the most TCR associations and HLA-C the fewest in a later analysis, as rates varied by HLA locus. Three chains linked to CMV were shown in vitro to be specific for CMV antigens.

V lost 3 bases to trimming and J lost 5 bases; unmatched junction nucleotides: 6. This CDR3 is 14 amino acids long. Per the germline V gene, CDR1 is SGHRS and CDR2 is YFSETQ. A remark on this clone: Its target is unknown.

PCR amplification relied on 60 Vbeta primers (plus 13 Jbeta primers). Assay: immunoSEQ multiplex PCR; the TCRdb copy retains only in-frame clones and omits some. The sample carries approximately 160,000 clones, 60% to 75% recorded once. The specimen sequenced was PBMCs. This chain uses TRBV5-1 with TRBJ2-7; 9 bases are shared with TRBD1. This TCR was sampled from a woman aged 45-65 years in good health and CMV-seropositive. The CDR3 DNA reads TGCGCCAGCAGCTCCGTGGGACAGGGAGACGAGCAGTACTTC. This gives the protein CASSSVGQGDEQYF.